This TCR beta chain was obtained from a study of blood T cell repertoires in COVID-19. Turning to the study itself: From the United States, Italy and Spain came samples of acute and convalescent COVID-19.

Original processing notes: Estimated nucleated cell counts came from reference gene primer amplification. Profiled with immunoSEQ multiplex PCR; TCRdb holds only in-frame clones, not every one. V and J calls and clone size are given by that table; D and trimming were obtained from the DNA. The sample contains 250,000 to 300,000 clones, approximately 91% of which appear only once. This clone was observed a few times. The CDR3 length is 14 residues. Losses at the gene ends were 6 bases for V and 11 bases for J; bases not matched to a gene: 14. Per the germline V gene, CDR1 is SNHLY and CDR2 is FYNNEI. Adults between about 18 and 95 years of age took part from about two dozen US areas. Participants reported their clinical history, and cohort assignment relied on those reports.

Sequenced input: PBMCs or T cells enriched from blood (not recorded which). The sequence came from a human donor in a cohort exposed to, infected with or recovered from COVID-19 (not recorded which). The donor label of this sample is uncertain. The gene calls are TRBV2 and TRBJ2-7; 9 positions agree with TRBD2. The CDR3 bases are TGTGCCAGCAGAGCAACCATTTTAGCGGGGGAAAAGTACTTC. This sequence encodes CASRATILAGEKYF. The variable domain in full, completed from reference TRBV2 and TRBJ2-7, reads EPEVTQTPSHQVTQMGQEVILRCVPISNHLYFYWYRQILGQKVEFLVSFYNNEISEKSEIFDDQFSVERPDGSNFTLKIRSTKLEDSAMYFCASRATILAGEKYFGPGTRLTVT.